The TCR beta chain under discussion was sequenced for a study of radiotherapy plus CTLA-4 blockade in lung cancer. In regard to this clone: Its cognate antigen is unknown.

Participants had chemo-refractory metastatic non-small-cell lung cancer and were treated with focal radiation plus ipilimumab CTLA-4 blockade. In germline, CDR1 is KGHSH, CDR2 LQKENI. The CDR3 spans 20 residues. V shed 1 base, J shed 3 bases, and the junction held 17 bases outside the gene matches. Clones were read by immunoSEQ multiplex PCR, and TCRdb kept only the in-frame ones, dropping some. Of roughly 50,000 clones in the sample, nearly 90% are singletons; the top ten hold 7.8%. Study results and limitations: Among blood TCR repertoires after radiotherapy plus ipilimumab, tumor-derived clones expanded.

This sample comprised peripheral blood, obtained from a patient treated with radiotherapy plus ipilimumab. The sequence came from a human donor with non-small cell lung cancer whose response to radiotherapy plus ipilimumab could not be evaluated. The chain recombines TRBV18 with TRBJ2-5, with TRBD1 identical over 10 bases. CDR3 sequence: CASSPLRTGGARGGKETQYF. The CDR3 DNA is TGTGCCAGCTCACCACTACGGACAGGGGGAGCAAGGGGCGGGAAAGAGACCCAGTACTTC.